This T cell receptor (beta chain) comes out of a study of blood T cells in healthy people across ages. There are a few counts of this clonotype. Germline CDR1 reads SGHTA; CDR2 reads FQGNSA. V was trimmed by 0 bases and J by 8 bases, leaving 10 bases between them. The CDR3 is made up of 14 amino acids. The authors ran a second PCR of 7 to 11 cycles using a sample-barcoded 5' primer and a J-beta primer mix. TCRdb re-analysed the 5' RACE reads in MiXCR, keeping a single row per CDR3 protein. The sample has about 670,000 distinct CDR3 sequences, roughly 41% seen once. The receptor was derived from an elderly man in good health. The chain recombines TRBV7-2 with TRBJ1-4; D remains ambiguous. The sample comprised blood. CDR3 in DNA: TGTGCCAGCAGCTTAGCGGGTCGACGGGAAAAACTGTTTTTT. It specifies CASSLAGRREKLFF.